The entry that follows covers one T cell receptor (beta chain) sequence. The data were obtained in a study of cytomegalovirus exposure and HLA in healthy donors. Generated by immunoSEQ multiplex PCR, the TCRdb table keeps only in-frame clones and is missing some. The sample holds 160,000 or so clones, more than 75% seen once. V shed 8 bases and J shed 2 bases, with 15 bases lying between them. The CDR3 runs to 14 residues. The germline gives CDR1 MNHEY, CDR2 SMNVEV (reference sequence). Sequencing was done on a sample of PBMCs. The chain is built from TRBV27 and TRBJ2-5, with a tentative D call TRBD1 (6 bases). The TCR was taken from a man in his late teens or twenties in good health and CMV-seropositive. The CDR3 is CASAGQWAQETQYF. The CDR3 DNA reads TGTGCCAGCGCCGGACAGTGGGCACAAGAGACCCAGTACTTC.